This TCR beta chain originates from a study of T cell repertoires in cytomegalovirus infection. About the research overall: Both a matching HLA type and CMV infection were indicated by public TCR beta signatures. Study outcomes and limitations: Identification of carriers of CMV plus the relevant HLA was achieved through cumulative public TCR beta family frequency. HLA-C-restricted TCR beta clonotypes specific for CMV led the ex vivo response.

TCRdb processed the reads anew with MiXCR; each CDR3 protein has one entry. Here the sample spans about 230,000 distinct CDR3 sequences, 6% to 8% being singletons. In this sample, this clonotype turned up many times. Its antigen is not known. This sequence was found in a human donor in good health (CMV status not recorded). Some clones in this sample may be carry-over from other donors' samples. Material: PBMCs.

The CDR3 reads CASSLTGPTGNTIYF. The CDR3 bases are TGTGCCAGCAGCTTAACCGGACCGACTGGAAACACCATATATTTT. This chain connects TRBV7-2 to TRBJ1-3, with D hard to call. Deletions cut 2 bases from V and 2 bases from J, with 10 bases between. In germline, CDR1 is SGHTA, CDR2 FQGNSA. There are 15 residues in the CDR3.